This TCR beta chain was recovered during a study of T cells in Graves' hyperthyroidism and ophthalmopathy. Study-wide background: At the time of initial diagnosis and before any treatment, peripheral blood was collected.

Many counts were recorded for this clonotype. The cohort's ophthalmopathy patients, a group with duration under 3 months, had a Clinical Activity Score of at least 3 and a NOSPECS grade of at least 4. Diagnoses were established using clinical symptoms, serum thyroxine and TRAb, thyroid ultrasound and orbital computed tomography. The investigators amplified TCR beta CDR3 regions from RNA transcripts. The primer set for the first-round RT-PCR of the TCR CDR3 was HTBI. TCRdb called the multiplex PCR reads again in MiXCR, with one record for every CDR3 protein. The data contain about 260,000 distinct CDR3 sequences, roughly 17% of them singletons. This CDR3 contains 14 residues. Unmatched junction bases numbered 7, after V lost 5 bases and J lost 5 bases. Germline CDR1 reads DFQATT; CDR2 reads SNEGSKA (reference sequence).

V usage is TRBV20-1 and J usage is TRBJ2-5; TRBD1 matches 11 bases. This sequence originates from a woman aged 18-29 years with Graves' ophthalmopathy. The sample consisted of blood. This chain's CDR3 is CSAPPGDRGETQYF. The DNA for the CDR3 is TGCAGTGCTCCCCCGGGGGACAGGGGGGAGACCCAGTACTTC.